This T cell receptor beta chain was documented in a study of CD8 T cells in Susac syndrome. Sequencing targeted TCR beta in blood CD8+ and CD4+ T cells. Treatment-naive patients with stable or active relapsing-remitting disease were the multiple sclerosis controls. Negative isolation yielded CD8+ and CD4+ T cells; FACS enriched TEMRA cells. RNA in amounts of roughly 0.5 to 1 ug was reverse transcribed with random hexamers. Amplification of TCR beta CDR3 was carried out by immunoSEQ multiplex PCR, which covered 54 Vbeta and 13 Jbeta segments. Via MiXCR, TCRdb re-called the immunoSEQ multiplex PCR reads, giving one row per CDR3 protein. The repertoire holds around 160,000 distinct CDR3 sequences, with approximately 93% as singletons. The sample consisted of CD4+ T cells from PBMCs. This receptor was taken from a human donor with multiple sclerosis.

Here the CDR3 reads CATRTEYEQYF. In DNA, the CDR3 is TGTGCCACCCGGACCGAGTACGAGCAGTACTTC. This chain joins TRBV28 and TRBJ2-7; D is undetermined. V shed 10 bases and J shed 4 bases, with 11 bases lying between them. Germline V lookup: CDR1 MDHEN, CDR2 SYDVKM. The length of the CDR3 is 11 residues.